This T cell receptor beta chain was obtained from a study of T cells in Graves' hyperthyroidism and ophthalmopathy. From RNA transcripts, TCR beta CDR3 regions were amplified. A first-round RT-PCR of the TCR CDR3 used the HTBI primer set. MiXCR, run by TCRdb on the multiplex PCR reads, gives a single entry per CDR3 protein. The table has around 300,000 distinct CDR3 sequences, 12% to 15% seen once. This clonotype has a handful of counts. Trimming removed 6 bases from V and 2 bases from J; junction bases left unmatched: 9. This CDR3 has 15 amino acids. Looked up from germline, CDR1 is LNHDA and CDR2 is SQIVND (reference sequence).

Sequencing was done on a sample of blood. The clonotype comes from a woman in her 40s with Graves' ophthalmopathy. The rearrangement uses TRBV19 and TRBJ1-2; 7 bases map to TRBD1. In DNA, the CDR3 is TGTGCCAGTAGACCTGACAGGGAAGGAAACTATGGCTACACCTTC. Encoded protein: CASRPDREGNYGYTF. Filled out from reference TRBV19 and TRBJ1-2, the complete variable domain reads DGGITQSPKYLFRKEGQNVTLSCEQNLNHDAMYWYRQDPGQGLRLIYYSQIVNDFQKGDIAEGYSVSREKKESFPLTVTSAQKNPTAFYLCASRPDREGNYGYTFGSGTRLTVV.